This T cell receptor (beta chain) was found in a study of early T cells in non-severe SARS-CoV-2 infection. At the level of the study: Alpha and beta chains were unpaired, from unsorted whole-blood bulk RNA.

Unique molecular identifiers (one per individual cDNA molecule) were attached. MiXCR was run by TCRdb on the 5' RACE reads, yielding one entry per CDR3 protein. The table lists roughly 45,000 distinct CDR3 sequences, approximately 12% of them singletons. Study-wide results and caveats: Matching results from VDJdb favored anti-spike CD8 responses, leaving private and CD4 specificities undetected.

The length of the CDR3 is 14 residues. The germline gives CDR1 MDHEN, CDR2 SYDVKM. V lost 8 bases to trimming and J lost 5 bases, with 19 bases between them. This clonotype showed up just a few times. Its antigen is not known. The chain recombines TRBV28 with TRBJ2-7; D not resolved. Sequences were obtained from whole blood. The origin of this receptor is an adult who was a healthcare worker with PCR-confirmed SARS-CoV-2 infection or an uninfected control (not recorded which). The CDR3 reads CASCSIGFYDEQYF. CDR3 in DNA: TGTGCCAGCTGTTCGATCGGTTTCTACGACGAGCAGTACTTC.